This T cell receptor beta chain was sequenced during a study of blood T cell repertoires in COVID-19. Study background: COVID-19 samples collected from the United States, Italy and Spain covered acute and convalescent phases. The analysed material was cDNA or gDNA that came from T cells, B-cell-depleted T cells, or PBMCs.

In its sample, this clone was seen once. Authors' data handling: Nucleated cell counts were estimated from reference gene primer amplification. This table comes from immunoSEQ multiplex PCR, and its TCRdb copy is limited to in-frame clones, with some not included. V and J calls and clone size are those listed in that table; D and trimming were worked out from the DNA. The sample carries roughly 200,000 clones, 75% to 90% recorded once. The CDR3 has 13 amino acids. The V and J ends lost 8 bases and 5 bases respectively, with 13 bases between them. CDR1 and CDR2 from the germline V gene are MDHEN and SYDVKM.

The J gene is TRBJ1-5, the V gene TRBV28; D ambiguous. The sample was peripheral blood. The clonotype comes from a man aged 55 to 69 with acute or convalescent COVID-19. The CDR3: CASGPVSYQPQHF. CDR3 in DNA: TGTGCCAGCGGTCCCGTTAGTTATCAGCCCCAGCATTTT.